The rows below give T cell receptor beta chains drawn from one sample of a study of monozygotic twins with inflammatory bowel disease. TCRdb re-analyzed the 5' RACE reads; it lists each CDR3 protein once, without DNA. This sample contains about 450,000 distinct CDR3 sequences. Sequenced input: blood. These receptors all stem from a human donor with ulcerative colitis or Crohn's disease, or a healthy co-twin of an affected twin (not recorded which). The CDR3 runs from the conserved cysteine through the conserved F or W.

J | V | CDR3
TRBJ2-7 | TRBV6-6 | CASSWASGPYEQYF
TRBJ2-7 | TRBV12-3/TRBV12-4 | CASSTSGGPYEQYF
TRBJ1-6 | TRBV30 | CAWSPARTGYNSPLHF
TRBJ1-3 | TRBV28 | CASSSSGRGRPGNTIYF
TRBJ2-7 | TRBV12-3/TRBV12-4 | CASSLRGSGRSTATSEQYF
TRBJ1-1 | TRBV7-2 | CASSFEGAGEAFF
TRBJ2-7 | TRBV20-1 | CSARSTGGREQYF
TRBJ2-3 | TRBV30 | CAWSVYSGDTQYF
TRBJ1-1 | TRBV4-3 | CASSQRQGRTEAFF
TRBJ2-1 | TRBV12-3/TRBV12-4 | CASSLQGNPHNEQFF
TRBJ1-3 | TRBV9 | CASSLHGASGNTIYF
TRBJ2-1 | TRBV12-5 | CASGSEGLAEQFF
TRBJ1-5 | TRBV6-2/TRBV6-3 | CASSLTNSNQPQHF
TRBJ1-1 | TRBV20-1 | CSARSDRGLNTEAFF
TRBJ2-2 | TRBV5-1 | CASSQGQVSTGELFF
TRBJ2-3 | TRBV12-3/TRBV12-4 | CASSFNPSGDTQYF
TRBJ2-2 | TRBV2 | CASSDQDRTGELFF
TRBJ1-2 | TRBV29-1 | CSVARGNYGYTF
TRBJ2-5 | TRBV6-2/TRBV6-3 | CASSSRQGKETQYF
TRBJ1-1 | TRBV19 | CASSMGQDEAFF
TRBJ2-7 | TRBV10-2 | CASSIGLRSYEQYF
TRBJ2-3 | TRBV5-1 | CASSATGTSGDTQYF
TRBJ1-2 | TRBV5-5 | CASSTGSLVYGYTF
TRBJ2-7 | TRBV18 | CASSPTIAGGNYEQYF
TRBJ1-2 | TRBV9 | CASSVGQGALGYTF
TRBJ2-5 | TRBV5-1 | CASSGGPHQETQYF
TRBJ2-2 | TRBV24-1 | CATSDPTLAGENTGELFF
TRBJ1-5 | TRBV27 | CASSLTRDTYQPQHF
TRBJ2-1 | TRBV19 | CASSVGWTGPYNEQFF
TRBJ2-1 | TRBV20-1 | CSAMTPSGSSYNEQFF
TRBJ1-3 | TRBV7-6 | CASSSGQGWGSGNTIYF
TRBJ2-2 | TRBV30 | CAWKRDRVTGELFF
TRBJ2-3 | TRBV9 | CASSTSGTGFTGHLSTDTQYF
TRBJ1-1 | TRBV29-1 | CSSTGSQNTEAFF
TRBJ2-1 | TRBV5-5 | CASSPSGVSYNEQFF
TRBJ1-2 | TRBV7-2 | CASSLEVGVYGYTF
TRBJ2-4 | TRBV7-2 | CASSLALAKNIQYF
TRBJ2-1 | TRBV25-1 | CASSPLGGGTYNEQFF
TRBJ2-2 | TRBV5-1 | CASRPDRGQDTGELFF
TRBJ1-2 | TRBV15 | CATSRDLTENYGYTF
TRBJ2-5 | TRBV28 | CASSSSGGGQETQYF
TRBJ2-7 | TRBV7-2 | CASSLGNEIAYEQYF
TRBJ1-4 | TRBV6-5 | CASSNTGEKLFF
TRBJ1-1 | TRBV11-2 | CASSLGTGNTEAFF
TRBJ2-1 | TRBV19 | CASSALTSGSLRAGEQFF
TRBJ2-3 | TRBV4-1 | CASSQGGLGTDTQYF
TRBJ2-5 | TRBV4-1 | CASSQGTSDSETQYF
TRBJ2-5 | TRBV28 | CASSVPRAEVGTQYF